Listed below are T cell receptor beta chains from one sample, sequenced in a study of blood T cell repertoires in COVID-19. Measured with immunoSEQ multiplex PCR; TCRdb has only the in-frame clones, and not every one. In the table there are approximately 250,000 clones, roughly four fifths of which are singletons. The sequenced material came from PBMCs or T cells enriched from blood (not recorded which). The receptor source for this set is a man aged 35 to 55 who had recovered from COVID-19. CDR3s include the opening cysteine and the closing phenylalanine or tryptophan. D genes are given only for firm matches. Only some rows state a clone size, as once, few, many or a class for expanded clones.

d_call | clone_size | j_call | v_call | cdr3_nt | cdr3_aa
NA | NA | TRBJ1-6 | TRBV11-2 | TGTGCCAGCAGCCCGAGCTCCTATAATTCACCCCTCCACTTT | CASSPSSYNSPLHF
TRBD2 | many | TRBJ2-1 | TRBV27 | TGTGCCAGCAGAGGACTAGCGGGAGTTTCAGTGTACAATGAGCAGTTCTTC | CASRGLAGVSVYNEQFF
NA | once | TRBJ2-1 | TRBV18 | TGTGCCAGCTCACCACTCGACAGTTGGGGTGAGCAGTTCTTC | CASSPLDSWGEQFF
TRBD2 | NA | TRBJ2-1 | TRBV7-3 | TGTGCCAGCAGCTTAGGGACTAGCGTTGGGAATGAGCAGTTCTTC | CASSLGTSVGNEQFF
TRBD1 | NA | TRBJ2-5 | TRBV28 | TGTGCCAGCAGTTTATCCTTTCGGACAGGGCTGGAGACCCAGTACTTC | CASSLSFRTGLETQYF
TRBD1 | NA | TRBJ1-2 | TRBV28 | TGTGCCAGCAGCCGCCCCGGACAGGGTGGCTACACCTTC | CASSRPGQGGYTF
NA | NA | TRBJ2-7 | TRBV4-1 | TGCGCCAGCAGCCAAGGAGTTCTACCCTACGAGCAGTACTTC | CASSQGVLPYEQYF
TRBD2 | NA | TRBJ2-3 | TRBV7-6 | TGTGCCAGCAGCTCTAGCGGGGGGCGGGGAGATACGCAGTATTTT | CASSSSGGRGDTQYF
NA | once | TRBJ1-2 | TRBV27 | TGTGCCAGCAGTTTTCTCGGGGTGGTTGGGGACTATGGCTACACCTTC | CASSFLGVVGDYGYTF
NA | NA | TRBJ2-7 | TRBV1 | TGCACCTCTATGCGGGGACTACCCTACGAGCAGTACTTC | CTSMRGLPYEQYF
NA | NA | TRBJ2-7 | TRBV5-4 | TGTGCCAGCAGCTTGGCCTTGGGGGCGTTTTACGAGCAGTACTTC | CASSLALGAFYEQYF
TRBD2 | NA | TRBJ2-7 | TRBV5-6 | TGTGCCAGCAGCGCTGGGACTAGCGGGAGTTACGAGCAGTACTTC | CASSAGTSGSYEQYF
TRBD1 | once | TRBJ2-7 | TRBV6-5 | TGTGCCAGCAGAGGACAGGGGGACTCCTACGAGCAGTACTTC | CASRGQGDSYEQYF
TRBD1 | once | TRBJ1-2 | TRBV30 | TGTGCCGGAGGGACGACAGGGAACTATGGCTACACCTTC | CAGGTTGNYGYTF
TRBD2 | NA | TRBJ2-5 | TRBV4-3 | TGCGCCAGCAGCCAAGTCGGGGGGGGCGGAGAGACCCAGTACTTC | CASSQVGGGGETQYF
NA | NA | TRBJ1-5 | TRBV9 | TGTGCCAGCAGCGCCGGTACTAGCAATCAGCCCCAGCATTTT | CASSAGTSNQPQHF
TRBD1 | NA | TRBJ1-6 | TRBV4-3 | TGCGCCAGCAGCCTAGGCTATGGACAGGGAGGTTCACCCCTCCACTTT | CASSLGYGQGGSPLHF
TRBD2 | NA | TRBJ2-1 | TRBV29-1 | TGCAGCGTGTCCAGCGGGAGTCTCTCCTACAATGAGCAGTTCTTC | CSVSSGSLSYNEQFF
TRBD1 | NA | TRBJ2-7 | TRBV5-4 | TGTGCCAGCAGCTCCGGGACAGGGGGCTACGAGCAGTACTTC | CASSSGTGGYEQYF
NA | NA | TRBJ1-3 | TRBV7-6 | TGTGCCAGCAGCCCCGGATCCGGGTCTGGAAACACCATATATTTT | CASSPGSGSGNTIYF
NA | NA | TRBJ2-1 | TRBV5-1 | TGCGCCAGCAGCTTGGCATCTCGGCAGGGCTATGAGCAGTTCTTC | CASSLASRQGYEQFF
NA | few | TRBJ2-1 | TRBV2 | TGTGCCAGCAGTGTCGCTAACTACAATGAGCAGTTCTTC | CASSVANYNEQFF
TRBD2 | NA | TRBJ2-1 | TRBV5-6 | TGTGCCAGCAGGGCCAGGGCTAGCGGACCCTACAATGAGCAGTTCTTC | CASRARASGPYNEQFF
NA | NA | TRBJ1-2 | TRBV28 | TGTGCCAGCAGTTTGAGCGGGGAAAGGGGCTACACCTTC | CASSLSGERGYTF
TRBD2 | once | TRBJ2-7 | TRBV6-2/TRBV6-3 | TGTGCCAGCAGCTCACAAGCGGGAGGGGCCTACGAGCAGTACTTC | CASSSQAGGAYEQYF
TRBD2 | once | TRBJ2-5 | TRBV11-2 | TGTGCCAGCAGTCTAGCGGGAGTGGAGACCCAGTACTTC | CASSLAGVETQYF
NA | NA | TRBJ2-2 | TRBV7-9 | TGTGCCTTGGGCGGGGAGGCCTCGAACACCGGGGAGCTGTTTTTT | CALGGEASNTGELFF
NA | many | TRBJ1-5 | TRBV3-1/TRBV3-2 | TGTGCCAGCAGCCAAGCGCCCTATAGCAATCAGCCCCAGCATTTT | CASSQAPYSNQPQHF
NA | NA | TRBJ2-2 | TRBV9 | TGTGCCAGCAGCGTAGCCCCCGGGGCGAACACCGGGGAGCTGTTTTTT | CASSVAPGANTGELFF
NA | NA | TRBJ2-2 | TRBV6-5 | TGTGCCAGCAGTTACCCCGGCACCGGGGAGCTGTTTTTT | CASSYPGTGELFF
NA | NA | TRBJ2-5 | TRBV20-1 | TGCAGTGCTAGTTTGGGCTCCGAGGAGACCCAGTACTTC | CSASLGSEETQYF
TRBD1 | NA | TRBJ2-5 | TRBV2 | TGTGCCAGCAGTGATACAGGGGGAGAGACCCAGTACTTC | CASSDTGGETQYF
NA | NA | TRBJ2-7 | TRBV21-1 | TGTGCCAGCAGTTCCCCGCGAGGGAAGACCTACGAGCAGTACTTC | CASSSPRGKTYEQYF
TRBD1 | NA | TRBJ2-1 | TRBV5-6 | TGTGCCAGCAGCGACAGGGGGCGAGTGGGCTCCTACAATGAGCAGTTCTTC | CASSDRGRVGSYNEQFF
TRBD1 | NA | TRBJ1-2 | TRBV19 | TGTGCCAGTAGTGCAATGGTTAGGGGACAGAACTATGGCTACACCTTC | CASSAMVRGQNYGYTF
TRBD1 | NA | TRBJ1-5 | TRBV28 | TGTGCCAGCAGCCCATCGGGGACAGGGAGCTCAAGGCCCCAGCATTTT | CASSPSGTGSSRPQHF
NA | NA | TRBJ2-2 | TRBV4-1 | TGCGCCAGCAGCCAAGATCAAAATCACAGGGCGGCCACCGGGGAGCTGTTTTTT | CASSQDQNHRAATGELFF
NA | NA | TRBJ1-2 | TRBV29-1 | TGCAGCGTTGAAGATCGAGCGGGGAATGGCTACACCTTC | CSVEDRAGNGYTF
NA | NA | TRBJ1-1 | TRBV7-9 | TGTGCCAGCAGCTTATCTGTGAACACTGAAGCTTTCTTT | CASSLSVNTEAFF
TRBD1 | NA | TRBJ1-5 | TRBV28 | TGTGCCAGCAGTTTCATTCAACAGGGGGCCCCCCAGCATTTT | CASSFIQQGAPQHF
NA | NA | TRBJ1-3 | TRBV10-2 | TGCGCCAGCAGTGCATGGGCAGAAGGAAACACCATATATTTT | CASSAWAEGNTIYF
NA | NA | TRBJ1-1 | TRBV20-1 | TGCAGTGCCGGGGAGTTTGCTGAAGCTTTCTTT | CSAGEFAEAFF
TRBD1 | once | TRBJ2-2 | TRBV7-3 | TGTGCCAGCAGCTCCACAGGGGGCGAGGCCGGGGAGCTGTTTTTT | CASSSTGGEAGELFF
TRBD1 | NA | TRBJ1-6 | TRBV28 | TGTGCCAGCAGTTTGAGCAGGGGGTACTCACCCCTCCACTTT | CASSLSRGYSPLHF
NA | NA | TRBJ1-6 | TRBV7-2 | TGTGCCAGCAGCTTAGTGGCAATATGGTCACCCCTCCACTTT | CASSLVAIWSPLHF
NA | NA | TRBJ1-1 | TRBV3-1/TRBV3-2 | TGTGCCAGCAGCCGCGGGGGGAACACTGAAGCTTTCTTT | CASSRGGNTEAFF
TRBD1 | few | TRBJ1-2 | TRBV9 | TGTGCCAGCAGCGTAGCGGCAGGGGGCAGTTACACCTTC | CASSVAAGGSYTF
NA | NA | TRBJ2-7 | TRBV5-5 | TGTGCCAGCAGTTACGATACAGGGTTCGGCGAGCAGTACTTC | CASSYDTGFGEQYF
TRBD2 | NA | TRBJ2-1 | TRBV20-1 | TGCAGTGCTTGGACTAGTCATGAGCAGTTCTTC | CSAWTSHEQFF
NA | NA | TRBJ2-2 | TRBV18 | TGTGCCAGCTCACCCTCCGAGGGACACCTCACCGGGGAGCTGTTTTTT | CASSPSEGHLTGELFF